This T cell receptor beta chain came from a study of spatial heterogeneity in lung cancer. Study background: Tumor-region TCR transcript counts correlated strongly with a T cell module score from matched bulk RNA-seq.

Time point meaning: sample taken at primary tumor resection. The donors were approximately 65 patients with non-small cell lung cancer that was early-stage and untreated. General study points: For expanded intratumoral alpha and beta TCRs, counts tracked tumor mutation counts.

Trimming cost V 5 bases and J 1 base, with 11 bases left between them. Germline CDR1 is SGHRS and CDR2 is YFSETQ. This CDR3 has 14 residues. This clonotype was counted at least ten times. Its antigen is unknown. Unique molecular identifiers, one per molecule, were present on every TCR cDNA molecule. MiXCR, run by TCRdb on the 5' RACE reads, gives a single entry per CDR3 protein. The sample has roughly 13,000 distinct CDR3 sequences; roughly 3.4% are singletons. The specimen comprised lung tumor tissue, sampled at surgery. This receptor was taken from a male donor with early-stage non-small cell lung cancer. This chain links TRBV5-1 with TRBJ2-3, with D tentatively TRBD2 (6 bases). CDR3 DNA sequence: TGCGCCAGCAGAGAGGGACTCGGCACAGATACGCAGTATTTT. This sequence encodes CASREGLGTDTQYF. Variable domain in full (rest from reference TRBV5-1 and TRBJ2-3): KAGVTQTPRYLIKTRGQQVTLSCSPISGHRSVSWYQQTPGQGLQFLFEYFSETQRNKGNFPGRFSGRQFSNSRSEMNVSTLELGDSALYLCASREGLGTDTQYFGPGTRLTVL.